One and the same sample provided the 32 T cell receptor beta chains below, sequenced in a study. One entry per CDR3 protein, called by TCRdb with MiXCR from the 5' RACE reads. Of approximately 40,000 distinct CDR3 sequences listed, less than 25% are singletons. Treg sorting used a CD4+CD25+CD127-/low gate. The sequenced material came from Tregs sorted from blood. The receptors were gathered from a female donor with breast cancer.

The rearrangement links TRBV6-2 or TRBV6-3 to TRBJ2-3, with 11 bases that match TRBD2. Germline values: CDR1 MNHEY, CDR2 SVGEGT. Trimming removed 2 bases from V and 1 base from J; junction bases left unmatched: 11. The CDR3 consists of 19 residues. This CDR3 reads CASSYPGLAVLRGTDTQYF. The CDR3, as DNA: TGTGCCAGCAGTTACCCGGGACTAGCGGTCCTGAGGGGCACAGATACGCAGTATTTT.

With respect to this clonotype: One end of the junction does not line up with germline, which may come from a read error. The chain is built from TRBV27 and TRBJ2-7; 11 bases are shared with TRBD2. The CDR3 has 14 residues. Germline V lookup: CDR1 MNHEY, CDR2 SMNVEV (reference sequence). CDR3: CTSSLGTSGYEQYF. The CDR3 DNA reads TGTACCAGCAGTTTGGGGACTAGCGGCTACGAGCAGTACTTC.

This clonotype was observed many times. The V call is TRBV27, the J call TRBJ1-2; maybe TRBD1 (6 bases). The V end was cut by 6 bases, the J end by 8 bases, with 10 bases between. This CDR3 has 11 amino acids. Looked up from germline, CDR1 is MNHEY and CDR2 is SMNVEV (reference sequence). The CDR3 DNA follows: TGTGCCAGCAGCACAGGGTACGGCTACACCTTC. Encoded protein: CASSTGYGYTF.

This clonotype was observed a handful of times. V usage is TRBV20-1 and J usage is TRBJ2-5, with D perhaps matching TRBD2 (6 bases). The germline gives CDR1 DFQATT, CDR2 SNEGSKA (reference sequence). This CDR3 is 15 amino acids long. V dropped 0 bases and J dropped 2 bases, with 13 bases sitting between them. The CDR3 sequence: CSARDSGRDQETQYF. As DNA, the CDR3 is TGCAGTGCTAGAGACAGTGGGCGGGATCAAGAGACCCAGTACTTC.

V gene TRBV4-1 combines with J gene TRBJ2-1; D call uncertain. The CDR3 contains 16 residues. The germline CDR1 and CDR2 sequences are MGHRA and YSYEKL. With 2 bases removed from V and 4 bases from J, the gap between germline ends came to 15 bases. In nucleotides, the CDR3 is TGCGCCAGCAGCCAACTGGTCCTCAGCCAGTACAATGAGCAGTTCTTC. As protein: CASSQLVLSQYNEQFF.

Comment on this clonotype: A much larger clone differs by one base, so this may be a read error. V usage is TRBV27 and J usage is TRBJ2-3; TRBD1 agrees at 9 bases. With V trimmed by 1 base and J by 1 base, 12 bases remained unmatched. The length of the CDR3 is 19 residues. CDR1 is MNHEY, CDR2 SMNVEV, per germline (reference sequence). The CDR3 loop reads CASSLYRDRGAVGTDTQYF. For the CDR3, the DNA is TGTGCCAGCAGTTTATACCGTGACAGGGGGGCTGTAGGCACAGATACGCAGTATTTT.

A few counts support this clonotype. This chain uses TRBV7-6 with TRBJ2-1, with 9 positions matching TRBD1. With 8 bases clipped from V and 8 bases from J, the junction kept 7 bases outside the gene matches. Germline V gene lookup returns CDR1 SGHVS and CDR2 FNYEAQ. The CDR3 contains 13 residues. The CDR3 region is CASGRDRVDEQFF. The CDR3, as DNA: TGTGCCAGCGGCCGGGACAGGGTCGATGAGCAGTTCTTC.

As concerns this clonotype: Since a much larger clone is just one base distant, this may be a read error. This rearrangement joins TRBV6-1 to TRBJ1-4; D ambiguous. Germline V gene lookup returns CDR1 MNHNS and CDR2 SASEGT. There are 13 residues in the CDR3. CDR3 sequence (DNA): TGTGCCAGCAGTGAATGGCAGAATGAAAAACCGTTTTTT. This gives the protein CASSEWQNEKPFF.

This clonotype was picked up many times. The CDR3 sequence: CASSFPGVGDQETQYF. The CDR3 nucleotides are TGCGCCAGCAGCTTCCCGGGGGTCGGGGATCAAGAGACCCAGTACTTC. The chain recombines TRBV5-1 with TRBJ2-5; weak D call: TRBD2 (6 bases). V was trimmed by 2 bases and J by 2 bases, leaving 16 bases between them. The CDR3 consists of 16 residues. The germline gives CDR1 SGHRS, CDR2 YFSETQ.

This clonotype was recorded a few times. The CDR3 spells CASSQDLLAAIAKNIQYF. The CDR3 DNA reads as TGTGCCAGCAGCCAAGATCTTTTGGCCGCTATAGCCAAAAACATTCAGTACTTC. The chain has TRBV4-2 and TRBJ2-4; D ambiguous. The CDR3 covers 18 residues. V lost 0 bases to trimming and J lost 0 bases, with 15 bases between them. Germline assignment: CDR1 LGHNA and CDR2 YNFKEQ.

In the case of this clonotype: A much larger clone lies one base from this, so it may be a read error. The rearrangement joins TRBV20-1 to TRBJ2-5; maybe TRBD2 (5 bases). The CDR3 consists of 11 residues. The germline CDR1 and CDR2 sequences are DFQATT and SNEGSKA (reference sequence). The CDR3: CRAGGHLGQYF. The CDR3 DNA reads TGCAGGGCGGGTGGCCACTTAGGCCAGTACTTC.

This clonotype was seen more than once but under ten times. Mismatch with germline at one junction end may stem from a read error. The V call is TRBV7-2, the J call TRBJ2-5; unclear D gene. This CDR3 is built from 13 residues. Per germline, CDR1 SGHTA and CDR2 FQGNSA. This CDR3 is CASSLARVQAQHF. The DNA for the CDR3 is TGTGCCAGCAGCTTAGCGAGAGTACAAGCCCAACACTTC.

This clonotype was seen ten or more times. The chain carries TRBV11-1 and TRBJ1-2, with D possibly TRBD1 on 6 matching bases. Germline CDR1 and CDR2: SGHAT and FQDESV (reference sequence). This CDR3 is built from 12 residues. The V and J ends lost 5 bases and 4 bases respectively, with 8 bases between them. The CDR3 DNA sequence: TGTGCCAGCAGCGCACAGGGCTATGGCTACACCTTC. Protein sequence: CASSAQGYGYTF.

A note on this clonotype: One base away lies a much larger clone, so this may be a sequencing read error. The CDR3: CTSRKTSGEDTQYF. CDR3 DNA sequence: TGCACCAGCAGGAAAACTAGCGGGGAAGATACGCAGTATTTT. The chain couples TRBV5-1 to TRBJ2-3; 10 bases align to TRBD2. The germline V gene encodes CDR1 SGHRS and CDR2 YFSETQ. This CDR3 region has 14 residues.

This rearrangement joins TRBV29-1 to TRBJ2-5; TRBD2 agrees at 12 bases. The CDR3 covers 17 residues. Germline V lookup: CDR1 SQVTM, CDR2 ANQGSEA. V gave up 0 bases and J gave up 1 base; unmatched junction bases: 6. In DNA, the CDR3 is TGCAGCGTTGAAGACCTACTAGCGGGAGGATTCCAAGAGACCCAGTACTTC. Translating it yields CSVEDLLAGGFQETQYF.

This clonotype showed up many times. The V and J genes are TRBV20-1 and TRBJ2-2, with D tentatively TRBD1 or TRBD2 (6 bases each). Trimming stripped 3 bases from V and 1 base from J, with 12 bases between. Per germline, CDR1 DFQATT and CDR2 SNEGSKA (reference sequence). CDR3 length: 15 amino acids. In DNA, the CDR3 is TGCAGTGCTAGTACACAGGGACTGAACACCGGGGAGCTGTTTTTT. This encodes CSASTQGLNTGELFF.

This clonotype showed up many times. V is TRBV5-1 and J is TRBJ2-1; D possibly corresponds to TRBD1 (5 bases). Deletions cut 4 bases from V and 6 bases from J, with 8 bases between. The CDR3 totals 12 residues. Germline V gene sequence: CDR1 SGHRS, CDR2 YFSETQ. The CDR3 nucleotides are TGCGCCAGCAGCAGGCAGGGCAATGAGCAGTTCTTC. It encodes CASSRQGNEQFF.

This clonotype was seen ten or more times. The V call is TRBV7-9, the J call TRBJ2-2, with TRBD1 identical over 12 bases. Trimming took 5 bases from V and 0 from J; bases not matched to a gene: 4. This CDR3 has 17 residues. Looked up from germline, CDR1 is SEHNR and CDR2 is FQNEAQ (reference sequence). CDR3 region: CASSRGQGASNTGELFF. CDR3 bases: TGTGCCAGCAGCCGGGGACAGGGGGCCTCGAACACCGGGGAGCTGTTTTTT.

This clonotype was observed many times. The chain couples TRBV29-1 to TRBJ1-1, with D unclear. This CDR3 is built from 12 residues. Trimming pared 4 bases from V and 4 bases from J, leaving 10 bases between. Germline values: CDR1 SQVTM, CDR2 ANQGSEA. The chain's CDR3 is CSVVLGSTEAFF. CDR3 bases: TGCAGCGTTGTTTTGGGGAGCACTGAAGCTTTCTTT.

The table lists this clonotype with many counts. This chain links TRBV4-1 with TRBJ2-2; TRBD2 matches at 7 bases. V lost 6 bases to trimming and J lost 1 base; unmatched junction nucleotides: 14. The germline V gene has CDR1 MGHRA and CDR2 YSYEKL. The CDR3 is 18 residues long. This chain's CDR3 is CASRTPEGGEKNTGELFF. CDR3 DNA sequence: TGCGCCAGCAGAACTCCCGAGGGAGGGGAAAAGAACACCGGGGAGCTGTTTTTT.

This clonotype was seen repeatedly, ten times or more. V usage is TRBV29-1 and J usage is TRBJ2-1, with 11 bases lining up with TRBD2. J gave up 6 bases and V 3 bases, and 4 bases lay outside the gene matches. This CDR3 is 14 amino acids long. Germline CDR1 and CDR2: SQVTM and ANQGSEA. CDR3 DNA sequence: TGCAGCGTTGATGCTAGCGGGAGGAGCAATGAGCAGTTCTTC. Its protein product is CSVDASGRSNEQFF.

Regarding this clonotype: At one end, the junction sequence differs from germline, possibly due to a read error. V and J are TRBV2 and TRBJ1-1, with 7 positions matching TRBD1. Germline V gene sequence: CDR1 SNHLY, CDR2 FYNNEI. This CDR3 comprises 14 residues. CDR3 DNA: TGTGCCAGCAGTCCCTACGACAGGGCTAACCTCCCACCTTTT. It encodes CASSPYDRANLPPF. Together with reference TRBV2 and TRBJ1-1, the CDR3 gives the full variable domain: EPEVTQTPSHQVTQMGQEVILRCVPISNHLYFYWYRQILGQKVEFLVSFYNNEISEKSEIFDDQFSVERPDGSNFTLKIRSTKLEDSAMYFCASSPYDRANLPPFGQGTRLTVV.

The chain uses TRBV27 and TRBJ2-7, with D perhaps TRBD1 (6 bases). Germline CDR1 reads MNHEY; CDR2 reads SMNVEV (reference sequence). V was clipped by 8 bases and J by 2 bases, with 13 bases between them. The CDR3 is 13 amino acids. CDR3 DNA: TGTGCCAGCTGGAACAGGGCCACCTACGAGCAGTACTTC. Amino acid sequence: CASWNRATYEQYF.

A remark on this clonotype: A single base separates this from a much larger clone, so it may be a read error. The gene calls are TRBV15 and TRBJ2-7; 12 bases are shared with TRBD1. Germline CDR1 and CDR2: LNHNV and YYDKDF (reference sequence). After removal of 8 bases from V and 6 bases from J, the junction contained 8 bases not matched to a gene. The length of the CDR3 is 14 residues. The CDR3 region has the DNA TGTGCCACCCCCACCGGGACAGGGGGCTGCGAGCAGTACTTC. It encodes CATPTGTGGCEQYF.

This clonotype occurred a few times. This chain joins TRBV3-1 and TRBJ1-6; a possible D gene is TRBD1 (6 bases). In germline, CDR1 is LGHDT, CDR2 YNNKEL (reference sequence). V lost 0 bases to trimming and J lost 10 bases, with 10 bases between them. The CDR3 length is 14 residues. The CDR3 coding sequence is TGTGCCAGCAGCCAAGACAGGGGTAACTCACCCCTCCACTTT. Translated: CASSQDRGNSPLHF.

This clonotype is classed as medium-sized. V and J are TRBV5-1 and TRBJ1-1; D perhaps matches TRBD1 (5 bases). Germline V gene sequence: CDR1 SGHRS, CDR2 YFSETQ. The CDR3 runs to 14 residues. V was cut by 4 bases and J by 0 bases, with 10 bases left in between. The CDR3 region is CASSGDGLNTEAFF. CDR3 sequence (DNA): TGCGCCAGCAGCGGGGACGGATTGAACACTGAAGCTTTCTTT.

This clonotype was detected ten times or more. The genes are TRBV27 and TRBJ2-7; 10 positions agree with TRBD1. Trimming took 0 bases from V and 9 from J; bases not matched to a gene: 8. Germline V CDR1 and CDR2: MNHEY, SMNVEV (reference sequence). This CDR3 has 15 residues. The CDR3 here is CASSLSPRQGAMQYF. CDR3 in DNA: TGTGCCAGCAGTTTATCCCCCCGACAGGGGGCTATGCAGTACTTC.

There are many counts of this clonotype. The chain joins TRBV7-3 to TRBJ1-2, with D maybe TRBD1 (6 bases). Per the germline V gene, CDR1 is SGHTA and CDR2 is FQGTGA. This CDR3 contains 15 residues. Trimming left V 6 bases short and J 5 bases short, with 19 bases between. The CDR3 coding sequence is TGTGCCAGCAGACAAGGACAGCCCGTAGAGTATGGCTACACCTTC. It specifies CASRQGQPVEYGYTF.

This clonotype has only a few counts. The chain combines TRBV7-3 with TRBJ2-1; the match to TRBD2 covers 9 bases. Trimming cost V 1 base and J 4 bases; bases outside gene matches: 5. The germline V gene encodes CDR1 SGHTA and CDR2 FQGTGA. CDR3 length: 16 residues. The CDR3 coding sequence is TGTGCCAGCAGCTTAATGGCTAGCGGGGCGTACAATGAGCAGTTCTTC. Protein sequence: CASSLMASGAYNEQFF.

Of note for this clonotype: A much larger clone differs by one base, so this may be a read error. The chain couples TRBV20-1 to TRBJ2-1; maybe TRBD2 (6 bases). CDR3 length: 16 amino acids. Looked up from germline, CDR1 is DFQATT and CDR2 is SNEGSKA (reference sequence). The CDR3 reads CSAGDHPGESYNEQFF. CDR3 DNA: TGCAGTGCTGGAGATCACCCGGGAGAATCCTACAATGAGCAGTTCTTC.

The V call is TRBV5-6, the J call TRBJ2-7, with 8 bases matching TRBD1. The CDR3 covers 13 residues. V was clipped by 4 bases and J by 3 bases; unmatched bases: 3. Per the germline V gene, CDR1 is SGHDT and CDR2 is YYEEEE. This CDR3 is CASSIQGVYEQYF. In DNA form, the CDR3 reads TGTGCCAGCAGCATACAGGGGGTCTACGAGCAGTACTTC. Variable domain in full (rest from reference TRBV5-6 and TRBJ2-7): DAGVTQSPTHLIKTRGQQVTLRCSPKSGHDTVSWYQQALGQGPQFIFQYYEEEERQRGNFPDRFSGHQFPNYSSELNVNALLLGDSALYLCASSIQGVYEQYFGPGTRLTVT.

This clonotype occurred many times. This chain links TRBV5-1 with TRBJ2-7, with a tentative D call TRBD1 (5 bases). V lost 1 base and J lost 7, with 18 bases in between. The length of the CDR3 is 15 residues. Germline assignment: CDR1 SGHRS and CDR2 YFSETQ. The CDR3 loop is CASSLQFQGLREQYF. CDR3 sequence (DNA): TGCGCCAGCAGCTTGCAGTTCCAGGGATTGCGAGAGCAGTACTTC. Full variable domain (outside the CDR3, taken from reference TRBV5-1 and TRBJ2-7): KAGVTQTPRYLIKTRGQQVTLSCSPISGHRSVSWYQQTPGQGLQFLFEYFSETQRNKGNFPGRFSGRQFSNSRSEMNVSTLELGDSALYLCASSLQFQGLREQYFGPGTRLTVT.